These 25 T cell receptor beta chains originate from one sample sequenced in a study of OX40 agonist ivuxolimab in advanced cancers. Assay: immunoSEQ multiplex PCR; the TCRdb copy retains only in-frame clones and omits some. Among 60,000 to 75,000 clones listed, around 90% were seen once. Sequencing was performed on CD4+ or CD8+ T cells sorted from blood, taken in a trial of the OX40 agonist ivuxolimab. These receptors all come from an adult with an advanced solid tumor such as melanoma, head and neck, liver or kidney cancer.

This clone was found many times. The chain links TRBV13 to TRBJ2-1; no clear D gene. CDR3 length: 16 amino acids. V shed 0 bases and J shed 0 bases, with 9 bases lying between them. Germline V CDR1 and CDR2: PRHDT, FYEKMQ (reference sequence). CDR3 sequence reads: CASSLGWADSYNEQFF. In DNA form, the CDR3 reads TGTGCCAGCAGCTTAGGCTGGGCGGACTCCTACAATGAGCAGTTCTTC.

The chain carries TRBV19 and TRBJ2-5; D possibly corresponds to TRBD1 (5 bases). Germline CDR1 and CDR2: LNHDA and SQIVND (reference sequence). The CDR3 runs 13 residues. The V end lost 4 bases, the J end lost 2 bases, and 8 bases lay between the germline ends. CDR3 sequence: CASSRTRQETQYF. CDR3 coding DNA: TGTGCCAGTAGTAGGACACGGCAAGAGACCCAGTACTTC.

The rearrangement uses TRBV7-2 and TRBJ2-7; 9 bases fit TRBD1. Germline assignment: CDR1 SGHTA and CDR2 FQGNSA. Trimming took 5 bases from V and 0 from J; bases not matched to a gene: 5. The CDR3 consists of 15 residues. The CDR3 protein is CASSLSGQGSYEQYF. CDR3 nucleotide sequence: TGTGCCAGCAGCCTATCGGGACAGGGCTCCTACGAGCAGTACTTC.

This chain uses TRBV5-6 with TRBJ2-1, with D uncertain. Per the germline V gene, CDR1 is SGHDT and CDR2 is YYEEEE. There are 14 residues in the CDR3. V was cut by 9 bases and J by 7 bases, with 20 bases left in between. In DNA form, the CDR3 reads TGTGCCACCCAGACGGGTTCCTTCGGGAATGAGCAGTTCTTC. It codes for CATQTGSFGNEQFF.

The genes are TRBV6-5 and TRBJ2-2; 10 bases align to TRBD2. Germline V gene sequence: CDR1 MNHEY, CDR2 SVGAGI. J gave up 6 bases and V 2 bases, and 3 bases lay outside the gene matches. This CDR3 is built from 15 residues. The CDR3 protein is CASSYKREGPGELFF. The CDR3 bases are TGTGCCAGCAGTTACAAGCGGGAGGGCCCCGGGGAGCTGTTTTTT.

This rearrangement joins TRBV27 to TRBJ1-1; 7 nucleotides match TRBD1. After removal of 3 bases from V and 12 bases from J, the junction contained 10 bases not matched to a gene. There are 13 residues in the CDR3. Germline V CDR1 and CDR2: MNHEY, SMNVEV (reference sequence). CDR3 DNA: TGTGCCAGCAGTTTGACAGGGAATCTTCATCCTTTCTTT. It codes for CASSLTGNLHPFF.

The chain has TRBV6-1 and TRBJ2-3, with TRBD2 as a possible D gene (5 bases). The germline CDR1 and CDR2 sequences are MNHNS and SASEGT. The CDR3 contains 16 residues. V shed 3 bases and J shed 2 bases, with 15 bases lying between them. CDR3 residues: CASSDWTRDDTDTQYF. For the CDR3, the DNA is TGTGCCAGCAGTGACTGGACTCGAGATGACACAGATACGCAGTATTTT.

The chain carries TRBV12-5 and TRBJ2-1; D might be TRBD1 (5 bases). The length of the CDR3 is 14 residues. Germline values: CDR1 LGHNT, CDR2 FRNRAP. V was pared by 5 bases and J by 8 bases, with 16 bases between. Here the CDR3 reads CASGTRRGRDEQFF. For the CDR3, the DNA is TGTGCTAGTGGTACTCGAAGGGGCCGGGATGAGCAGTTCTTC.

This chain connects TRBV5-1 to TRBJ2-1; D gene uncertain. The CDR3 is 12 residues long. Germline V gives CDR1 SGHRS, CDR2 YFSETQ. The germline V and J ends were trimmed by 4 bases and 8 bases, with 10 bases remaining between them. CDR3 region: CASSRGRDEQFF. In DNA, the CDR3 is TGCGCCAGCAGCCGAGGTAGGGATGAGCAGTTCTTC.

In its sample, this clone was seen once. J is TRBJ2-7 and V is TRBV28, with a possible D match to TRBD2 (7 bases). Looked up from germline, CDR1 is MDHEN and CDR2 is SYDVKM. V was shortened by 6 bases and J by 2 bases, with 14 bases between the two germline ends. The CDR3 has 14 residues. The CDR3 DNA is TGTGCCAGCAGACCTAGGGGGAGGGCCTACGAGCAGTACTTC. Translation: CASRPRGRAYEQYF. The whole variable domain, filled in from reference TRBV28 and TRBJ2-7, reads DVKVTQSSRYLVKRTGEKVFLECVQDMDHENMFWYRQDPGLGLRLIYFSYDVKMKEKGDIPEGYSVSREKKERFSLILESASTNQTSMYLCASRPRGRAYEQYFGPGTRLTVT.

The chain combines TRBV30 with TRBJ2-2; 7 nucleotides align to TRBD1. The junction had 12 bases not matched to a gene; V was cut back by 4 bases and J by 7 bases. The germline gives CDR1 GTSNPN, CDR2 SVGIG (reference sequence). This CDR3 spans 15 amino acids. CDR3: CAWIGGRGLGGELFF. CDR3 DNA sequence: TGTGCCTGGATCGGAGGAAGGGGGCTCGGCGGGGAGCTGTTTTTT.

The CDR3 loop reads CATSRDIGQPQHF. The CDR3 DNA follows: TGTGCCACCAGCAGAGATATAGGCCAGCCCCAGCATTTT. The rearrangement uses TRBV15 and TRBJ1-5; D gene unclear. Germline CDR1 is LNHNV and CDR2 is YYDKDF (reference sequence). V dropped 0 bases and J dropped 7 bases, with 7 bases sitting between them. The CDR3 is 13 residues long.

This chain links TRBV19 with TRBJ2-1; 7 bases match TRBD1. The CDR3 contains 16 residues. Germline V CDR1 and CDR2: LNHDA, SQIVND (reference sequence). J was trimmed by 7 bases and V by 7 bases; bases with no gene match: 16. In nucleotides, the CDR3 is TGTGCCAGTACCATAGGGGGCAGGGCGGTGTTTAATGAGCAGTTCTTC. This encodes CASTIGGRAVFNEQFF.

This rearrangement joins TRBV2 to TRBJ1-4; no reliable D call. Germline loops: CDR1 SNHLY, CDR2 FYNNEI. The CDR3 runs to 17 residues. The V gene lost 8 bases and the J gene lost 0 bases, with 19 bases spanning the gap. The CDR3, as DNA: TGTGCCAGCTCCGAACGCGAATTCCTCTCAACTAATGAAAAACTGTTTTTT. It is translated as CASSEREFLSTNEKLFF.

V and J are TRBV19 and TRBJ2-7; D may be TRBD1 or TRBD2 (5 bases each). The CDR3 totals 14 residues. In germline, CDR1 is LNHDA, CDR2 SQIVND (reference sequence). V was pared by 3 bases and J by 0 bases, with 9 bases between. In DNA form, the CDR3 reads TGTGCCAGTAGTATTGGGGACGTCTCCTACGAGCAGTACTTC. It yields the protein CASSIGDVSYEQYF.

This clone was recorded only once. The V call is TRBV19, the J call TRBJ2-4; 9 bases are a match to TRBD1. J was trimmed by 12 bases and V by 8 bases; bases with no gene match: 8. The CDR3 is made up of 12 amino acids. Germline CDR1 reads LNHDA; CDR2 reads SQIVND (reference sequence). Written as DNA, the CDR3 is TGTGCCAGTGCAGACAGGGGGATTTATCAGTACTTC. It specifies CASADRGIYQYF. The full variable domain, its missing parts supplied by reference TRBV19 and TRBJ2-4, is DGGITQSPKYLFRKEGQNVTLSCEQNLNHDAMYWYRQDPGQGLRLIYYSQIVNDFQKGDIAEGYSVSREKKESFPLTVTSAQKNPTAFYLCASADRGIYQYFGAGTRLSVL.

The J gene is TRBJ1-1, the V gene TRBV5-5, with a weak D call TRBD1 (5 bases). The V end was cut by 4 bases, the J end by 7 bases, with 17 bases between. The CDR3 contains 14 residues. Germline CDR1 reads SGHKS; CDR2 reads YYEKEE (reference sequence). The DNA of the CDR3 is TGTGCCAGCAGCCCCCCGCCAGGGAGGGGTGAAGCTTTCTTT. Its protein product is CASSPPPGRGEAFF.

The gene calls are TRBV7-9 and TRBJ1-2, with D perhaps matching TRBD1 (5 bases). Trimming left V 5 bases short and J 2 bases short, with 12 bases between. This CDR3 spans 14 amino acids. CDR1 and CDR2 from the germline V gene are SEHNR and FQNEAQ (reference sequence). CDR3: CASSASRENYGYTF. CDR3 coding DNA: TGTGCCAGCAGCGCATCCAGGGAAAACTATGGCTACACCTTC.

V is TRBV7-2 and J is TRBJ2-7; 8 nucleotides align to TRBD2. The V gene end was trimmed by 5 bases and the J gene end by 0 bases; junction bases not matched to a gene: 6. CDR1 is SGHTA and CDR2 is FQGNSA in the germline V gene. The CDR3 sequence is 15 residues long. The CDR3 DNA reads TGTGCCAGCAGCACCGGACTAGCTTACTCCTACGAGCAGTACTTC. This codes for CASSTGLAYSYEQYF.

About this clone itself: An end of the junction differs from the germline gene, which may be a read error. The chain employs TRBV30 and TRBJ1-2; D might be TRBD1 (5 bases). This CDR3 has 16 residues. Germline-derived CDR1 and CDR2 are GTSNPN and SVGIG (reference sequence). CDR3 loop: CGWRRDSTWRGYGYTF. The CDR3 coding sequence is TGTGGCTGGCGGAGGGACTCAACATGGAGGGGCTATGGCTACACCTTC. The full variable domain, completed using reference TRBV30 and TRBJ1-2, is SQTIHQWPATLVQPVGSPLSLECTVEGTSNPNLYWYRQAAGRGLQLLFYSVGIGQISSEVPQNLSASRPQDRQFILSSKKLLLSDSGFYLCGWRRDSTWRGYGYTFGSGTRLTVV.

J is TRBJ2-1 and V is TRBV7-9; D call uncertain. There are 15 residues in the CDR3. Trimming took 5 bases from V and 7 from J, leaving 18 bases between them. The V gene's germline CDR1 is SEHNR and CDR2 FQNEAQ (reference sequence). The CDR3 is CASSPPGPRTNEQFF. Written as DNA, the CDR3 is TGTGCCAGCAGCCCCCCCGGGCCCCGGACGAATGAGCAGTTCTTC.

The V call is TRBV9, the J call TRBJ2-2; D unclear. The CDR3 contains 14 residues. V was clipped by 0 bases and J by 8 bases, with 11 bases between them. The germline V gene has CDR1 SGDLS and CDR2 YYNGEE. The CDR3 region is CASSVVVGKGELFF. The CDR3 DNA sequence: TGTGCCAGCAGCGTAGTGGTAGGAAAAGGGGAGCTGTTTTTT.

In DNA, the CDR3 is TGTGCCTGGAGTGCACGAGTCTCCGCTGAAGCTTTCTTT. Protein product: CAWSARVSAEAFF. The chain has TRBV30 and TRBJ1-1; D is ambiguous. Trimming pared 1 base from V and 6 bases from J, leaving 12 bases between. This CDR3 region has 13 residues. Germline assignment: CDR1 GTSNPN and CDR2 SVGIG (reference sequence).

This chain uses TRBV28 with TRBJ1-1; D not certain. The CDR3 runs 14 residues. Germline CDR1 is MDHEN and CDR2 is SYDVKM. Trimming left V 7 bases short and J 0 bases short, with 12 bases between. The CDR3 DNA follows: TGTGCCAGCAAGGTCGGCGGGATGAACACTGAAGCTTTCTTT. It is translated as CASKVGGMNTEAFF.

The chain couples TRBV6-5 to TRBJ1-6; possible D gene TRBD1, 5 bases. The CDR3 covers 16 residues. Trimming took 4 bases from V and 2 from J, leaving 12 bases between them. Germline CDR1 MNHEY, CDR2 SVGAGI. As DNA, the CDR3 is TGTGCCAGCAGTTTCCTCAGGGTACCCTATAATTCACCCCTCCACTTT. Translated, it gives CASSFLRVPYNSPLHF.